One T cell receptor (beta chain) is described in this entry. The target antigen is unknown. One end of the junction does not line up with germline, which may come from a read error. Germline assignment: CDR1 SEHNR and CDR2 FQNEAQ (reference sequence). CDR3 length: 13 residues. This sample was included in a study of vaccination and CD4 T cells after COVID-19. Overall study findings and caveats: From roughly 21 to 40, the median of SARS-CoV-2-reactive clonotypes rose without reaching significance.

Cultured CD4+ T cell DNA was sequenced using the Oncomine TCR Beta short-read assay. TCRdb processed the PCR reads anew with MiXCR; each CDR3 protein has one entry. The top ten hold around 5.9% of the sample, which has tens of thousands of distinct CDR3 sequences, about 51% seen once. Treatment defined: approximately 10-day PBMC culture with coronavirus spike peptide pools or control peptides (ViraFEST assay). Expanded clonotypes were found by TCR sequencing after peptide-pool stimulation (ViraFEST). There were positive PCR dates ranging from March to December 2020, all predating US Alpha, Beta and Delta variants. Per-well cultures of under 2.5 million PBMCs received about 10 IU/ml IL-2 and around 10 ug/ml peptide pools.

This receptor was identified in a human donor who had recovered from COVID-19. V gene TRBV7-9 combines with J gene TRBJ2-1, with unresolved D. The sequenced sample was CD4+ T cells from blood, cultured in vitro. The CDR3 protein is CASSQEITNEQFF. The CDR3 DNA reads TGCGCCAGCAGCCAAGAAATCACCAATGAGCAGTTCTTC. Based on the CDR3 plus reference TRBV7-9 and TRBJ2-1, the full variable domain is DTGVSQNPRHKITKRGQNVTFRCDPISEHNRLYWYRQTLGQGPEFLTYFQNEAQLEKSRLLSDRFSAERPKGSFSTLEIQRTEQGDSAMYLCASSQEITNEQFFGPGTRLTVL.